This is a list of T cell receptor beta chains from one sample in a study of Tregs in tolerant kidney transplant recipients. Some clones are missing from TCRdb's copy, which holds only in-frame ones; the method was immunoSEQ multiplex PCR. This sample has 90,000 to 120,000 clones; roughly 90% occur once, and the top ten carry 0.3% to 0.4%. Here the sequenced sample was CD4+ T cells from blood, taken before the transplant. The receptors derive from a human donor who received a combined kidney and bone marrow transplant. Each CDR3 is given with its conserved first and last residue. The order of the fields is V gene, J gene, D gene, clone size, CDR3 protein, CDR3 DNA. The D gene is left open where the match is weak. Some rows mark clone size as missing; the rest say once, few, many or name a class of expanded clone.

>TRBV6-1|TRBJ2-7|TRBD2|.
CASSEAGGTLYF
TGTGCCAGCAGTGAAGCGGGGGGGACTCTGTACTTC
>TRBV6-1|TRBJ1-2|TRBD1|.
CASSDGSQGQGGGYGYTF
TGTGCCAGCAGTGATGGGTCACAGGGACAGGGCGGGGGCTATGGCTACACCTTC
>TRBV6-6|TRBJ2-5|.|.
CASSYSPQGLRETQYF
TGTGCCAGCAGTTACTCCCCGCAGGGGTTACGGGAGACCCAGTACTTC
>TRBV19|TRBJ2-7|TRBD1|.
CASSPRDRVVEQYF
TGTGCCAGTAGTCCCCGGGACAGGGTAGTCGAGCAGTACTTC
>TRBV2|TRBJ1-4|.|.
CASGTWANEKLFF
TGTGCCAGTGGGACTTGGGCTAATGAAAAACTGTTTTTT
>TRBV11-2|TRBJ2-3|.|once
CATRPPGTDTQYF
TGTGCCACTAGACCCCCTGGCACAGATACGCAGTATTTT
>TRBV14|TRBJ1-2|.|.
CASSQAGYGYTF
TGTGCCAGCAGCCAAGCAGGGTATGGCTACACCTTC
>TRBV18|TRBJ2-1|.|few
CASSPLGGEQFF
TGTGCCAGCTCACCCCTGGGGGGTGAGCAGTTCTTC
>TRBV9|TRBJ2-2|TRBD2|.
CASSAGGLAGAGELFF
TGTGCCAGCAGCGCTGGGGGACTAGCGGGTGCCGGGGAGCTGTTTTTT
>TRBV4-3|TRBJ1-1|.|.
CASSQDPGRTAHTEAFF
TGCGCCAGCAGCCAAGATCCCGGGAGGACAGCTCACACTGAAGCTTTCTTT
>TRBV7-2|TRBJ2-1|TRBD2|.
CASSPGLAGVDEQFF
TGTGCCAGCAGCCCGGGACTAGCGGGAGTCGATGAGCAGTTCTTC
>TRBV5-8|TRBJ2-2|TRBD1|.
CASNGQGSAGELFF
TGTGCCAGCAACGGACAGGGTTCCGCCGGGGAGCTGTTTTTT
>TRBV19|TRBJ1-2|.|.
CASSMGGQLYGYTF
TGTGCCAGTAGTATGGGAGGGCAGCTCTATGGCTACACCTTC
>TRBV7-2|TRBJ1-3|.|.
CASSLPQGNSGNTIYF
TGTGCCAGCAGCTTACCACAGGGAAACTCTGGAAACACCATATATTTT
>TRBV7-2|TRBJ1-1|.|.
CASSLVGRQAEAFF
TGTGCCAGCAGCTTAGTAGGTCGACAGGCTGAAGCTTTCTTT
>TRBV18|TRBJ2-7|TRBD1|.
CASSPFGTGGNEQYF
TGTGCCAGCTCACCATTCGGGACAGGGGGCAACGAGCAGTACTTC
>TRBV15|TRBJ2-1|TRBD2|.
CATSRRTSGRVHNEQFF
TGTGCCACCAGCAGAAGAACTAGCGGGAGGGTCCACAATGAGCAGTTCTTC
>TRBV7-9|TRBJ1-2|TRBD1|.
CASSLASTGGGYTF
TGTGCCAGCAGCTTAGCATCGACAGGGGGCGGCTACACCTTC
>TRBV15|TRBJ2-1|TRBD2|.
CATSRVGTSVDEQFF
TGTGCCACCAGCAGAGTGGGGACTAGCGTCGATGAGCAGTTCTTC
>TRBV19|TRBJ1-5|.|.
CASRPTSGTAKNQPQHF
TGTGCCAGTAGGCCGACGAGCGGGACGGCGAAAAATCAGCCCCAGCATTTT
>TRBV28|TRBJ2-3|.|.
CASSPGTTSTDTQYF
TGTGCCAGCAGCCCTGGGACAACTAGCACAGATACGCAGTATTTT
>TRBV2|TRBJ2-3|TRBD2|once
CVGARVAGVTDTQYF
TGTGTGGGAGCAAGGGTAGCGGGGGTCACAGATACGCAGTATTTT
>TRBV19|TRBJ2-7|TRBD2|.
CASSIASGSFYEQYF
TGTGCCAGTAGTATAGCTAGCGGGAGTTTCTACGAGCAGTACTTC
>TRBV4-1|TRBJ2-7|TRBD2|.
CASSQVGTSGAEQYF
TGCGCCAGCAGCCAAGTAGGGACTAGCGGGGCCGAGCAGTACTTC
>TRBV6-5|TRBJ1-2|.|.
CASSPRTGYGYTF
TGTGCCAGCAGTCCCAGGACGGGGTATGGCTACACCTTC
>TRBV5-1|TRBJ1-1|TRBD1|.
CASSLVSGGTEAFF
TGCGCCAGCAGCTTGGTATCAGGGGGGACTGAAGCTTTCTTT
>TRBV19|TRBJ1-1|.|.
CASSISLVSVGEAFF
TGTGCCAGTAGTATATCCCTAGTAAGCGTGGGTGAAGCTTTCTTT
>TRBV5-1|TRBJ2-7|TRBD1|.
CASKGDRAIEQYF
TGCGCCAGCAAAGGGGACAGGGCGATCGAGCAGTACTTC
>TRBV6-5|TRBJ2-7|.|.
CASSPQGSGEQYF
TGTGCCAGCAGTCCTCAGGGGTCGGGCGAGCAGTACTTC
>TRBV19|TRBJ2-3|.|.
CASSLSADTQYF
TGTGCCAGTAGTTTAAGCGCAGATACGCAGTATTTT
>TRBV6-1|TRBJ2-5|.|.
CASSEVEETQYF
TGTGCCAGCAGTGAAGTGGAGGAGACCCAGTACTTC
>TRBV28|TRBJ2-2|TRBD1|.
CASREDRANTGELFF
TGTGCCAGCAGAGAGGACAGGGCGAACACCGGGGAGCTGTTTTTT
>TRBV5-6|TRBJ2-5|.|.
CASSLVGSGPRTQYF
TGTGCCAGCAGCTTGGTGGGTAGCGGCCCCCGGACCCAGTACTTC
>TRBV7-6|TRBJ1-2|.|.
CASSSGGSGYTF
TGTGCCAGCAGCTCGGGGGGGTCGGGCTACACCTTC
>TRBV5-1|TRBJ2-7|.|.
CASSSNRESISYEQYF
TGCGCCAGCAGCTCAAACAGGGAATCAATCTCCTACGAGCAGTACTTC
>TRBV7-2|TRBJ2-3|.|.
CASSLDTGHTDTQYF
TGTGCCAGCAGCTTAGATACAGGCCACACAGATACGCAGTATTTT
>TRBV6-1|TRBJ1-2|.|.
CASSGGLNYGYTF
TGTGCCAGCAGTGGAGGCCTAAACTATGGCTACACCTTC
>TRBV28|TRBJ2-7|TRBD2|.
CASSLVGLAGPYEQYF
TGTGCCAGCAGTTTGGTAGGACTAGCGGGACCCTACGAGCAGTACTTC
>TRBV28|TRBJ2-7|TRBD1|.
CASSFSRSTGTYEQYF
TGTGCCAGCAGTTTTTCGCGGTCGACAGGGACGTACGAGCAGTACTTC
>TRBV18|TRBJ1-1|.|.
CASSGIAANTEAFF
TGTGCCAGCTCAGGAATTGCGGCGAACACTGAAGCTTTCTTT
>TRBV5-1|TRBJ1-2|TRBD1|once
CASSAGQVYGYTF
TGCGCCAGCAGCGCGGGACAGGTCTATGGCTACACCTTC
>TRBV7-9|TRBJ2-1|TRBD2|once
CASSLEVAGGWDEQFF
TGTGCCAGCAGCTTAGAGGTAGCGGGAGGATGGGATGAGCAGTTCTTC
>TRBV10-3|TRBJ2-1|.|once
CAISPKGGSYEQFF
TGTGCCATCAGTCCCAAAGGTGGGAGCTATGAGCAGTTCTTC
>TRBV14|TRBJ2-2|TRBD2|.
CASSLKSKRGGNTGELFF
TGTGCCAGCAGCCTCAAGTCGAAGCGGGGGGGAAATACCGGGGAGCTGTTTTTT
>TRBV2|TRBJ1-1|TRBD1|.
CASRETGTLGTEAFF
TGTGCCAGCAGGGAGACAGGGACTTTAGGAACTGAAGCTTTCTTT
>TRBV23-1|TRBJ2-7|TRBD1|.
CASSHRTGDPTYEQYF
TGCGCCAGCAGTCATCGCACAGGGGACCCGACCTACGAGCAGTACTTC
>TRBV5-1|TRBJ2-3|.|.
CASSLDSVAQYF
TGCGCCAGCAGCTTGGATAGCGTTGCGCAGTATTTT
>TRBV29-1|TRBJ2-1|TRBD1|.
CSVDARDRGGDEQFF
TGCAGCGTTGATGCCCGGGACAGGGGTGGAGATGAGCAGTTCTTC
>TRBV29-1|TRBJ1-3|.|.
CSAKEGTYSGNTIYF
TGCAGCGCTAAGGAGGGTACTTACTCTGGAAACACCATATATTTT
>TRBV11-3|TRBJ2-5|.|.
CASSRAERSQETQYF
TGTGCCAGCAGCCGTGCGGAGAGAAGCCAAGAGACCCAGTACTTC
>TRBV5-4|TRBJ2-6|.|.
CASTDRISGANVLTF
TGTGCCAGCACCGACAGGATCTCTGGGGCCAACGTCCTGACTTTC
>TRBV7-9|TRBJ1-2|.|.
CASSLKGDYGYTF
TGTGCCAGCAGCTTGAAAGGGGACTATGGCTACACCTTC
>TRBV28|TRBJ2-5|.|.
CASSFLGQQRETQYF
TGTGCCAGCAGTTTTCTCGGACAGCAGAGGGAGACCCAGTACTTC
>TRBV6-5|TRBJ2-7|TRBD1|.
CASSPGTGVHEQYF
TGTGCCAGCAGTCCCGGGACAGGGGTCCACGAGCAGTACTTC
>TRBV7-9|TRBJ1-3|.|few
CASSFWAGGGNTIYF
TGTGCCAGCAGCTTTTGGGCCGGGGGTGGAAACACCATATATTTT